These 20 T cell receptor beta chains were sequenced from one sample in a study of molecular identifiers for immune sequencing clone quantification. TCRdb independently ran MiXCR on the PCR reads; one entry per CDR3 protein. Counted here are approximately 500,000 distinct CDR3 sequences, about 25% occurring once; the ten biggest clones make up approximately 0.8%. Material: naive CD8+ T cells from blood, with Jurkat cell RNA spiked in. Subset: FACS-sorted CD8+CD4-CCR7+CD45RA+ naive T cells. The receptor set was obtained from a human donor in good health. Some libraries in this study had Jurkat cell RNA spiked in.

This clonotype was seen a few times. The J gene is TRBJ2-3, the V gene TRBV12-3 or TRBV12-4; TRBD2 matches 8 bases. With 3 bases clipped from V and 9 bases from J, the junction kept 11 bases outside the gene matches. The CDR3 has 15 amino acids. The CDR3 DNA reads TGTGCCAGCAGTTTCGCTTCGGGAGGGCCGTGGACGCAGTATTTT. It yields the protein CASSFASGGPWTQYF.

This rearrangement joins TRBV6-1 to TRBJ1-1; D ambiguous. Germline V gene lookup returns CDR1 MNHNS and CDR2 SASEGT. Trimming cost V 6 bases and J 7 bases, with 12 bases left between them. This CDR3 region has 12 residues. Written as DNA, the CDR3 is TGTGCCAGCAGGGAGGTGGGGTTTGAAGCTTTCTTT. It codes for CASREVGFEAFF.

The chain recombines TRBV5-4 with TRBJ1-5; 12 bases fit TRBD1. Losses at the gene ends were 1 base for V and 3 bases for J; bases not matched to a gene: 2. Germline loops: CDR1 SGHNT, CDR2 YYREEE (reference sequence). CDR3 size: 16 residues. CDR3 amino acids: CASSLWGQGANQPQHF. The CDR3 DNA sequence: TGTGCCAGCAGCTTGTGGGGACAGGGGGCCAATCAGCCCCAGCATTTT.

This clonotype came up a few times. The V gene is TRBV6-5, the J gene TRBJ2-1; D may be TRBD2 (6 bases). V was clipped by 2 bases and J by 11 bases, with 13 bases between them. The CDR3 extends over 13 amino acids. Germline CDR1 and CDR2: MNHEY and SVGAGI. This CDR3 is CASSYRVADKQFF. CDR3 DNA: TGTGCCAGCAGTTACCGGGTAGCGGATAAGCAGTTCTTC.

The J gene is TRBJ1-1, the V gene TRBV9; D is unclear. Germline V gene data show CDR1 as SGDLS and CDR2 as YYNGEE. Trimming shortened V by 0 bases and J by 4 bases, and 7 bases separated the two germline ends. The CDR3 runs to 13 residues. The CDR3 here is CASSVATGTEAFF. CDR3 in DNA: TGTGCCAGCAGCGTAGCTACGGGCACTGAAGCTTTCTTT.

There are many counts of this clonotype. This rearrangement joins TRBV20-1 to TRBJ2-2; TRBD1 aligns across 9 bases. The CDR3 length is 15 residues. Germline CDR1 DFQATT, CDR2 SNEGSKA (reference sequence). J lost 6 bases, V lost 5 bases, and 10 bases had no gene match. The CDR3 loop reads CSAEDRDRDSGELFF. The DNA for the CDR3 is TGCAGTGCTGAAGACCGGGACAGGGACTCCGGGGAGCTGTTTTTT.

This clonotype appeared many times. The rearrangement joins TRBV28 to TRBJ2-7; possibly TRBD1 or TRBD2 for D (5 bases each). The germline V and J ends were trimmed by 5 bases and 2 bases, with 10 bases remaining between them. In germline, CDR1 is MDHEN, CDR2 SYDVKM. This CDR3 contains 13 residues. CDR3 coding DNA: TGTGCCAGCAGTGGGGACGGGACCTACGAGCAGTACTTC. Translated: CASSGDGTYEQYF.

This clonotype appeared a few times. This chain links TRBV9 with TRBJ1-3; D gene unclear. V was clipped by 4 bases and J by 7 bases, with 15 bases between them. The CDR3 runs 14 residues. Germline CDR1 SGDLS, CDR2 YYNGEE. The CDR3 coding sequence is TGTGCCAGCAGCACGGGGTCTCTTCGGAACACCATATATTTT. It is translated as CASSTGSLRNTIYF.

This sequence joins TRBV5-6 and TRBJ2-7; perhaps TRBD2 as D (7 bases). Germline CDR1 is SGHDT and CDR2 is YYEEEE. The CDR3 spans 17 residues. Trimming removed 7 bases at V and 3 bases at J, with 26 bases between. The CDR3 bases are TGTGCCAGCGACGAAACCCATGGAGGGGGGGTCTTCTACGAGCAGTACTTC. This translates into CASDETHGGGVFYEQYF.

This clonotype turned up a few times. This chain joins TRBV11-2 and TRBJ2-7, with 11 bases aligning to TRBD1. J lost 7 bases, V lost 1 base, and 6 bases had no gene match. This CDR3 has 15 amino acids. CDR1 and CDR2 (germline): SGHAT, FQNNGV. Here the CDR3 DNA reads TGTGCCAGCAGCTTAGTGGGACAGGGGGTGAAGGAGCAGTACTTC. Translating gives CASSLVGQGVKEQYF.

This clonotype appeared a few times. V gene TRBV6-2 or TRBV6-3 combines with J gene TRBJ2-2; 7 nucleotides match TRBD2. Germline CDR1 is MNHEY and CDR2 is SVGEGT. V lost 7 bases to trimming and J lost 8 bases; unmatched junction nucleotides: 13. The CDR3 consists of 15 residues. The CDR3 region has the DNA TGTGCCAGCAACCCTTTGGCGGGAGATGCGGGGGAGCTGTTTTTT. Protein product: CASNPLAGDAGELFF.

This clonotype was observed a few times. This chain links TRBV5-1 with TRBJ1-1, with D unclear. Germline loops: CDR1 SGHRS, CDR2 YFSETQ. Trimming removed 5 bases from V and 2 bases from J, with 10 bases in between. CDR3 length: 13 residues. Here the CDR3 DNA reads TGCGCCAGCAGGTCTGGGTCAAACACTGAAGCTTTCTTT. Amino acids: CASRSGSNTEAFF. Drawing the rest from reference TRBV5-1 and TRBJ1-1, the complete variable domain is KAGVTQTPRYLIKTRGQQVTLSCSPISGHRSVSWYQQTPGQGLQFLFEYFSETQRNKGNFPGRFSGRQFSNSRSEMNVSTLELGDSALYLCASRSGSNTEAFFGQGTRLTVV.

The rearrangement links TRBV29-1 to TRBJ2-3, with 11 bases fitting TRBD1. The CDR3 runs 16 residues. Trimming removed 2 bases from V and 1 base from J; junction bases left unmatched: 5. Germline CDR1 SQVTM, CDR2 ANQGSEA. The CDR3 sequence is CSVELRTGGRTDTQYF. The CDR3 DNA sequence: TGCAGCGTTGAACTCAGGACAGGGGGCCGCACAGATACGCAGTATTTT.

This clonotype was picked up many times. The rearrangement links TRBV7-6 to TRBJ2-3; D is undetermined. The CDR3 has 15 residues. Trimming stripped 5 bases from V and 3 bases from J, with 15 bases between. In germline, CDR1 is SGHVS, CDR2 FNYEAQ. The CDR3 coding sequence is TGTGCCAGCAGCACCCCTAGGGATGTTACAGATACGCAGTATTTT. This encodes CASSTPRDVTDTQYF.

This clonotype was detected only a few times. The chain combines TRBV29-1 with TRBJ2-1; TRBD2 aligns across 13 bases. The ends lost 6 bases at V and 7 bases at J; junction bases unmatched: 3. Germline values: CDR1 SQVTM, CDR2 ANQGSEA. CDR3 size: 13 residues. CDR3 nucleotides: TGCAGCGTGACTAGCGGGGGGATTAATGAGCAGTTCTTC. Residues: CSVTSGGINEQFF.

This clonotype showed up just a few times. At one end the junction does not follow the germline gene, possibly because of a read error. J is TRBJ2-3 and V is TRBV29-1, with 8 bases matching TRBD2. The CDR3 totals 16 residues. The germline V gene has CDR1 SQVTM and CDR2 ANQGSEA. The CDR3 is CSVDWREVKVTDTKYF. CDR3 sequence (DNA): TGCAGCGTTGATTGGCGGGAGGTAAAGGTCACAGATACGAAGTATTTT.

The gene calls are TRBV6-2 or TRBV6-3 and TRBJ2-2, with a tentative D call TRBD1 (6 bases). V was pared by 0 bases and J by 6 bases, with 17 bases between. The CDR3 has 17 residues. Germline V CDR1 and CDR2: MNHEY, SVGEGT. The DNA for the CDR3 is TGTGCCAGCAGTTACTCGCCAACAGGGATTTCGCCCGGGGAGCTGTTTTTT. Translating it yields CASSYSPTGISPGELFF.

In this sample, this clonotype turned up a few times. The chain has TRBV5-1 and TRBJ2-7; a possible D gene is TRBD1 (7 bases). The length of the CDR3 is 13 residues. The V gene lost 6 bases and the J gene lost 0 bases, with 10 bases spanning the gap. Germline V gene lookup returns CDR1 SGHRS and CDR2 YFSETQ. Here the CDR3 reads CASTRDSSYEQYF. The CDR3 DNA follows: TGCGCCAGCACGCGGGACAGCTCCTACGAGCAGTACTTC.

The table lists this clonotype with a count of one. The final CDR3 position lacks the conserved phenylalanine or tryptophan, pointing to a likely read error. This chain uses TRBV4-3 with TRBJ2-1, with a weak D call TRBD1 (6 bases). Germline CDR1 is LGHNA and CDR2 is YSLEER. CDR3 length: 15 amino acids. V lost 0 bases and J lost 13, with 19 bases in between. The CDR3 protein is CASSQDEGRGRSQFS. DNA of the CDR3: TGCGCCAGCAGCCAAGATGAGGGCAGGGGAAGATCTCAGTTCTCC.

Ten or more counts support this clonotype. The chain carries TRBV4-2 and TRBJ2-7; 8 nucleotides align to TRBD2. From germline, CDR1 is LGHNA and CDR2 YNFKEQ. V shed 4 bases and J 5 bases; nucleotides not matched to a gene: 10. The CDR3 totals 15 residues. The CDR3 loop reads CASSLRSGTSNEQYF. For the CDR3, the DNA is TGTGCCAGCAGCCTCAGGTCCGGGACTAGTAACGAGCAGTACTTC.